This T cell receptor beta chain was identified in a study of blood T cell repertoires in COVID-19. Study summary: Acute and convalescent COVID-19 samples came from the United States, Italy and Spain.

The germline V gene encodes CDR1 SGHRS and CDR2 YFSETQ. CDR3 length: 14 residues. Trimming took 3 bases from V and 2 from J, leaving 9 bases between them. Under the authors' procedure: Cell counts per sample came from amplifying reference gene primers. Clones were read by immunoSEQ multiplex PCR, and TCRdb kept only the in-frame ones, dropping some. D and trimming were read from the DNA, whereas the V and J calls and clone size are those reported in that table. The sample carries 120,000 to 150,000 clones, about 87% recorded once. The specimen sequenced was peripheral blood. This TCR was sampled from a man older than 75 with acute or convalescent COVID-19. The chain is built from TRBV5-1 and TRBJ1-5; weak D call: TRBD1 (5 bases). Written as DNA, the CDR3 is TGCGCCAGCAGCTCCGGGGGTGGCAATCAGCCCCAGCATTTT. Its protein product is CASSSGGGNQPQHF. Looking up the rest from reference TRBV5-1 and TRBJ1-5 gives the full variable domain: KAGVTQTPRYLIKTRGQQVTLSCSPISGHRSVSWYQQTPGQGLQFLFEYFSETQRNKGNFPGRFSGRQFSNSRSEMNVSTLELGDSALYLCASSSGGGNQPQHFGDGTRLSIL.